The 6 T cell receptor beta chains below come from one sample, sequenced in a study of blood T cell repertoires in COVID-19. Libraries were prepared by immunoSEQ multiplex PCR; TCRdb keeps only in-frame clonotypes and omits some of them. Of approximately 110,000 clones in the sample, over 80% are singletons; the top ten hold 0.65% to 0.9%. The specimen was peripheral blood. All receptors come from a woman between 65 and 79 years old with acute or convalescent COVID-19.

The chain has TRBV10-3 and TRBJ2-5; TRBD2 matches 13 bases. The trim removed 2 bases at V and 5 bases at J, leaving 2 bases unmatched. There are 15 residues in the CDR3. From germline, CDR1 is ENHRY and CDR2 SYGVKD. The CDR3 protein is CAISEPTSGGETQYF. The CDR3 DNA reads TGTGCCATCAGTGAGCCGACTAGCGGGGGGGAGACCCAGTACTTC.

This chain links TRBV9 with TRBJ2-2; tentative D call: TRBD2 (6 bases). The CDR3 is 15 residues long. Germline V gives CDR1 SGDLS, CDR2 YYNGEE. V was pared by 0 bases and J by 0 bases, with 6 bases between. CDR3 amino acids: CASSVGGANTGELFF. The CDR3 region has the DNA TGTGCCAGCAGCGTAGGCGGGGCGAACACCGGGGAGCTGTTTTTT.

V and J are TRBV7-2 and TRBJ1-3, with TRBD1 matching over 10 bases. Trimming removed 5 bases from V and 3 bases from J; junction bases left unmatched: 7. The germline V gene has CDR1 SGHTA and CDR2 FQGNSA. This CDR3 is 16 amino acids long. CDR3 nucleotides: TGTGCCAGCAGCCTTAGGACAGGGGGTGGTGGAAACACCATATATTTT. It translates to CASSLRTGGGGNTIYF.

This sequence joins TRBV5-6 and TRBJ2-7; perhaps TRBD1 as D (5 bases). Germline V CDR1 and CDR2: SGHDT, YYEEEE. This CDR3 is built from 13 residues. Between the trimmed V and J ends, which lost 0 bases and 3 bases, there was a span of 7 bases. DNA of the CDR3: TGTGCCAGCAGCTTGGGGACACACTACGAGCAGTACTTC. Translated: CASSLGTHYEQYF.

The chain is built from TRBV7-8 and TRBJ2-7; 10 bases align to TRBD2. V was clipped by 5 bases and J by 5 bases; unmatched bases: 12. This CDR3 has 16 residues. Germline assignment: CDR1 SGHVS and CDR2 FQNEAQ. CDR3 in amino acids: CASSPLLSSGSNEQYF. The CDR3 DNA reads TGTGCCAGCAGCCCCCTGCTATCTAGCGGGAGTAACGAGCAGTACTTC.

The chain's CDR3 is CASSQKDRGEQFF. The CDR3, as DNA: TGTGCCAGCAGTCAGAAAGACCGGGGTGAGCAGTTCTTC. The gene calls are TRBV4-2 and TRBJ2-1, with D perhaps TRBD2 (5 bases). CDR3 length: 13 residues. CDR1 LGHNA and CDR2 YNFKEQ come from the germline V gene. The V gene lost 6 bases and the J gene lost 9 bases, with 15 bases spanning the gap.